The entry below gives a single TCR beta chain sequence along with its context. This clonotype is assessed as medium-sized (0.01 to 0.1%). This clone's antigen is unknown. The record has no base qualities; no much larger clone is one base away. This entry comes from a study of spatial heterogeneity in lung cancer (dated by TCRdb to about 2019). With regard to the full study: Beta-chain transcripts were consistently detected in greater numbers than alpha-chain transcripts, which likely reflected higher beta-chain transcript abundance. TCR transcript counts in tumor regions correlated strongly with a T cell transcriptional module score from matched bulk RNA-seq. In the raw uncorrected reads, each unique combination of TCR and UMI appeared more than ten times on average. The study quantitatively compared TCR alpha and beta repertoires across multiple tumor regions, matched nontumor lung and blood in non-small cell lung cancer. Nonsynonymous mutation counts, determined by whole-exome sequencing of tumor tissue, were related to TCR repertoire features. Both alpha and beta chains were TCR-sequenced in samples taken at surgery, namely 220 tumor regions, fewer than 85 matched nontumor lung samples and about 52 PBMC samples. Paper-wide results and their limitations: Counts of ubiquitous and regional expanded TCRs correlated with counts of ubiquitous and regional nonsynonymous mutations, respectively. A correlation was observed between the number of expanded intratumoral alpha and beta TCRs and the tumor nonsynonymous mutation count. Estimated TCR-seq coverage of tumor T cells was only 5.5% to 8% for alpha chains and around 14% for beta chains. Additional single-cell paired TCR alpha and beta sequencing was considered necessary to confirm, at a functional level, the hypothesis that regional TCRs recognize regional mutations.

The time point label for this specimen denotes: sample taken at primary tumor resection. The donors were 65 to 85 patients from the lung TRACERx cohort who had early-stage, untreated non-small cell lung cancer. Whole RNA extracted from tumor and nontumor lung tissue, or from cryopreserved PBMC samples, was used for TCR sequencing without cell sorting. Patients were selected for TCR sequencing only if sufficient RNA was available from at least two tumor regions. A lung pathologist reviewed the tumor and adjacent nontumor lung specimens before the specimens were selected. Preparation of the library involved 5' RACE. TCRdb names NextSeq 500 as the instrument used. In the TCR library protocol, a unique molecular identifier was attached to each TCR cDNA molecule so that PCR and sequencing errors could be corrected. The original methods were these. TCR identification, UMI-based error correction and CDR3 extraction were performed with Decombinator tools. Expanded TCRs were defined as those above a frequency of 2 per 1,000, corresponding to the top 1% of the tumor frequency distribution. Expanded tumor TCRs statistically deemed absent (corrected P<0.05) from at least one tumor region were classed as regional, and all other expanded tumor TCRs were classed as ubiquitous. Rényi diversity was computed with the R vegan package after subsampling each repertoire 100 times to 5,000 TCRs. To build CDR3 similarity networks, amino acid triplet string-kernel similarity was used, and CDR3s were connected when their pairwise similarity was above 0.82. TCRdb applied fastp at Q25 and MiXCR to the public reads, then kept only in-frame beta chains. A single entry per CDR3 protein holds the most common genes and DNA from its merged rows. TCRdb's processing, not the authors' own work, is the source of the V and J calls. This sample comprises about 10,000 distinct CDR3 sequences, approximately 10% of them detected only once. The ten largest clones add up to about an eighth of the sample.

The specimen comprised lung tumor tissue, sampled at surgery. The receptor comes from a female donor with early-stage non-small cell lung cancer.

The CDR3 in this case is CATSDRQVLAYGYTF. The DNA is TGTGCCACCAGTGATCGACAGGTACTCGCCTATGGCTACACCTTC. The V and J segments used are TRBV24-1 and TRBJ1-2; the D gene is possibly TRBD1, with 6 bases matching. From a lookup of the germline V gene, CDR1 and CDR2 are KGHDR and SFDVKD. The CDR3 goes from the cysteine to the phenylalanine over 15 residues. Only the CDR3 DNA is retained, 45 bases long and in frame from the first base. Cut back by 3 bases and 4 bases, the V and J ends lie 14 bases apart.